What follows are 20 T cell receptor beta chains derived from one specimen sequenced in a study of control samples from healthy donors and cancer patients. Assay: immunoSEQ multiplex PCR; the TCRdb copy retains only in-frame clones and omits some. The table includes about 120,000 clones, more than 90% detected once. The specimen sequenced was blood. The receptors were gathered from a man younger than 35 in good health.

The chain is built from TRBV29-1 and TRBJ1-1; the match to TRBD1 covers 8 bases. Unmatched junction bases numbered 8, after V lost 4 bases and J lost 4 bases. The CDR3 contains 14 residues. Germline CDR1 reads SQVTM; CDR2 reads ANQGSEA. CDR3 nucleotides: TGCAGCGTTGTATTAAGCAGGGGGCTCACTGAAGCTTTCTTT. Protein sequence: CSVVLSRGLTEAFF.

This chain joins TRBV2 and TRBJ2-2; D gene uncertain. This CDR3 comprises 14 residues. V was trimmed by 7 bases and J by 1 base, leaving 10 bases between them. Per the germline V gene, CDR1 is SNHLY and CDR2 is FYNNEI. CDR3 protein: CASTSFRNTGELFF. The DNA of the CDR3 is TGTGCCAGCACTTCCTTCAGGAACACCGGGGAGCTGTTTTTT.

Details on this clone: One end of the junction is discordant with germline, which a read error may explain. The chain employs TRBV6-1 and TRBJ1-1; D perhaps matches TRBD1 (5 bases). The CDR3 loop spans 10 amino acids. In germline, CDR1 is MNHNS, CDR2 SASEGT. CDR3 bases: TGTGCCAGCAGTGAACGGAACAGGTCATTT. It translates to CASSERNRSF.

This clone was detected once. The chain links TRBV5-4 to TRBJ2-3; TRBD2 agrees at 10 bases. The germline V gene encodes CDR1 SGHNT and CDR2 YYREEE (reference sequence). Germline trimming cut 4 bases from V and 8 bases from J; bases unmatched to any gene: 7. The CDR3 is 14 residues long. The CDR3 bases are TGTGCCAGCAGCCTAAGCGGGGGGGCCAGTACGCAGTATTTT. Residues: CASSLSGGASTQYF.

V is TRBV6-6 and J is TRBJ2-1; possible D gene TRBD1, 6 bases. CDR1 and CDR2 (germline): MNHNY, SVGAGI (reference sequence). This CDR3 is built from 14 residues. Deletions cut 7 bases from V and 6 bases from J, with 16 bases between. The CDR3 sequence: CASTLHGGLNEQFF. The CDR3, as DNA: TGTGCCAGCACCTTACATGGGGGCCTCAATGAGCAGTTCTTC.

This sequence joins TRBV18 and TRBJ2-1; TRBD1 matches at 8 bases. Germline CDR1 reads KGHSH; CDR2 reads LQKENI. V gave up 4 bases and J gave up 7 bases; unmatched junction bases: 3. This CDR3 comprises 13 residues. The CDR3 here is CASSRDRGNEQFF. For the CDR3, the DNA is TGTGCCAGCTCACGTGACAGGGGAAATGAGCAGTTCTTC.

The CDR3 coding sequence is TGTGCCAGCAGTATTACATCGTTGGGCAATCAGCCCCAGCATTTT. This gives the protein CASSITSLGNQPQHF. The genes are TRBV27 and TRBJ1-5; D not resolved. Trimming stripped 5 bases from V and 2 bases from J, with 13 bases between. CDR3 length equals 15 residues. Germline V gives CDR1 MNHEY, CDR2 SMNVEV (reference sequence).

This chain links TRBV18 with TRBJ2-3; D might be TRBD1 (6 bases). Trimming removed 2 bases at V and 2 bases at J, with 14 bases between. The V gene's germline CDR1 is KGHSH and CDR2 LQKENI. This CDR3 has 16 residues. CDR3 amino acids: CASSPTGQSYTDTQYF. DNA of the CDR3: TGTGCCAGCTCACCAACGGGACAAAGTTACACAGATACGCAGTATTTT.

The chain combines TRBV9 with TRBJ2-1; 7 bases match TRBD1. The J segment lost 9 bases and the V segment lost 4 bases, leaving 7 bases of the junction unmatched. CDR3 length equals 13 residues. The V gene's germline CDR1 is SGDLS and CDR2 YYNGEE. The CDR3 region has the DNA TGTGCCAGCAGCTCCCCGCCAGGGGGTGAGCAGTTCTTC. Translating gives CASSSPPGGEQFF.

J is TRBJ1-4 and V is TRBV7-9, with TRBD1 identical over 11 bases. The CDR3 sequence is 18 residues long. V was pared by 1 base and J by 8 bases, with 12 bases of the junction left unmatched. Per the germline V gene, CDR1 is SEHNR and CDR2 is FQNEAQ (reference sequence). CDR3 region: CASSLGALSGTGGEKLFF. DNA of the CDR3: TGTGCCAGCAGCTTAGGGGCGCTCTCTGGGACAGGGGGAGAAAAACTGTTTTTT.

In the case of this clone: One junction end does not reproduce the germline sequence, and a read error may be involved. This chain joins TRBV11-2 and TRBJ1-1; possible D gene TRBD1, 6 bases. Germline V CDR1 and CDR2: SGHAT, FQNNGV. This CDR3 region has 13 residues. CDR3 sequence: CASSLGSGVKLIF. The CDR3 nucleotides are TGTGCCAGCAGCTTAGGGTCAGGGGTGAAGTTGATCTTT.

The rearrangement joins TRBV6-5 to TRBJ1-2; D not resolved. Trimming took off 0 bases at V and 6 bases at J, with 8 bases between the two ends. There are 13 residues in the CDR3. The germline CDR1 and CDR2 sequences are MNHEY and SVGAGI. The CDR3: CASSYSVGDGYTF. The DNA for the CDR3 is TGTGCCAGCAGTTACTCGGTGGGCGATGGCTACACCTTC.

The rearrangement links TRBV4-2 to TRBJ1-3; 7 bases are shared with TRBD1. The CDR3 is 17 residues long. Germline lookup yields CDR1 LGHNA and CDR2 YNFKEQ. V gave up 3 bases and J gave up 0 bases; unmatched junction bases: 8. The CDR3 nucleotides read TGTGCCAGCAGCCAGAGGGACAGCTCCTACTCTGGAAACACCATATATTTT. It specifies CASSQRDSSYSGNTIYF.

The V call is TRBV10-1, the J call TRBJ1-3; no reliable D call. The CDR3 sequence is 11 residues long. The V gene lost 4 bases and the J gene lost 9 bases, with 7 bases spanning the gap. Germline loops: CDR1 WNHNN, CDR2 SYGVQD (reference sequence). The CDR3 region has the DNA TGCGCCAGCAGTGTACAGCCCACCATATATTTT. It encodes CASSVQPTIYF.

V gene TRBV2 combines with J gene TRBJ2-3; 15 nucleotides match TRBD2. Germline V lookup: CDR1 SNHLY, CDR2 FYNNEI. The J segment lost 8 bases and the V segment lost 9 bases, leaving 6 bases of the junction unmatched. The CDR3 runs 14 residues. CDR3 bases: TGTGCCAGTGGACTAGCGGGGGGGTGGTCTACGCAGTATTTT. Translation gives CASGLAGGWSTQYF.

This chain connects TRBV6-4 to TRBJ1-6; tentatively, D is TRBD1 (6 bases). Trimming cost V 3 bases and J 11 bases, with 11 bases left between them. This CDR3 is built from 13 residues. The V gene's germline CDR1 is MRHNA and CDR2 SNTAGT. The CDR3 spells CASSESQGTPLHF. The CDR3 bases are TGTGCCAGCAGTGAAAGTCAGGGGACACCCCTCCACTTT.

Written as DNA, the CDR3 is TGTGCCAGCAGCTACCGACAGGGCACAGATACGCAGTATTTT. Amino acid sequence: CASSYRQGTDTQYF. The chain has TRBV3-1 (or the pseudogene TRBV3-2) and TRBJ2-3; perhaps TRBD1 as D (6 bases). Germline V CDR1 and CDR2: LGHDT, YNNKEL (reference sequence). The length of the CDR3 is 14 residues. Trimming cost V 5 bases and J 1 base, with 10 bases left between them.

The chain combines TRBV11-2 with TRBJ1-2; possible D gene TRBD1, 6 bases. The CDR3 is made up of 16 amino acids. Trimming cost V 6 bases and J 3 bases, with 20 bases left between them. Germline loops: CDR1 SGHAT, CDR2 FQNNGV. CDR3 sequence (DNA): TGTGCCAGCAGTATGATCCAGGGGTGGGCAGACTATGGCTACACCTTC. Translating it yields CASSMIQGWADYGYTF.

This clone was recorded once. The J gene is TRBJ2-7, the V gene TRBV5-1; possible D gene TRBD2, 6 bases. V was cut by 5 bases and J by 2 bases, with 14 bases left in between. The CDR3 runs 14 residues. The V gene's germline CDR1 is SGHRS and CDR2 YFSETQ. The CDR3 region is CASRKSSGTYEQYF. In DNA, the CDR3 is TGCGCCAGCAGAAAAAGTAGCGGTACCTACGAGCAGTACTTC. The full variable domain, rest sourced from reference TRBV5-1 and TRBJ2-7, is KAGVTQTPRYLIKTRGQQVTLSCSPISGHRSVSWYQQTPGQGLQFLFEYFSETQRNKGNFPGRFSGRQFSNSRSEMNVSTLELGDSALYLCASRKSSGTYEQYFGPGTRLTVT.

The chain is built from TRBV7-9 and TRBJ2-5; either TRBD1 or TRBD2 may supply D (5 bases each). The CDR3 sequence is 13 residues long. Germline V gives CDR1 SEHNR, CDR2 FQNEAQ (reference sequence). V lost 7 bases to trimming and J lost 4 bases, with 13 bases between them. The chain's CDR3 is CASIPTAAETQYF. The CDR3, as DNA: TGTGCCAGCATTCCGACAGCGGCAGAGACCCAGTACTTC.